This is a list of T cell receptor beta chains from one sample in a study of blood T cell repertoires in COVID-19. TCRdb's copy holds only in-frame clones and misses some; the assay was immunoSEQ multiplex PCR. The data contain approximately 46,000 clones, about nine tenths of them seen just once; the ten biggest clones take up roughly 15%. Sequencing was carried out using peripheral blood. The source is a man between 60 and 75 years old with active or convalescent COVID-19. Each CDR3 is given with its conserved first and last residue. The D gene is left open where the match is weak. Where a row states a size, it is once, few, many or the class of an expanded clone; other rows omit it.

>TRBD1|TRBJ1-4|.|TRBV9
CASSVTPGQGHEKLFF
TGTGCCAGCAGCGTCACACCGGGACAGGGACATGAAAAACTGTTTTTT
>TRBD1|TRBJ2-7|.|TRBV7-2
CASSMRQGNYEQYF
TGTGCCAGCAGCATGAGACAGGGAAACTACGAGCAGTACTTC
>.|TRBJ1-2|.|TRBV2
CASSEVAKDYGYTF
TGTGCCAGCAGTGAGGTGGCCAAAGACTATGGCTACACCTTC
>.|TRBJ2-2|.|TRBV7-9
CASSLLNTGELFF
TGTGCCAGCAGCCTTCTTAACACCGGGGAGCTGTTTTTT
>TRBD1|TRBJ1-6|many|TRBV5-4
CASSHTDRSNSPLHF
TGTGCCAGCAGCCACACGGACAGGTCGAATTCACCCCTCCACTTT
>.|TRBJ2-5|.|TRBV7-2
CASSSTGTQETQYF
TGTGCCAGCAGCTCGACAGGAACCCAAGAGACCCAGTACTTC
>TRBD1|TRBJ2-7|.|TRBV3-1/TRBV3-2
CASSQDDRGYEQYF
TGTGCCAGCAGCCAAGATGACAGGGGCTACGAGCAGTACTTC
>.|TRBJ1-2|.|TRBV5-1
CASSLVQGGGYTF
TGCGCCAGCAGCTTGGTCCAGGGTGGGGGCTACACCTTC
>.|TRBJ2-3|once|TRBV7-3
CASSLSRDTQYF
TGTGCCAGCAGCTTAAGCCGGGATACGCAGTATTTT
>.|TRBJ1-4|.|TRBV6-5
CASSRGGTNEKLFF
TGTGCCAGCAGCCGAGGGGGAACTAATGAAAAACTGTTTTTT
>TRBD1|TRBJ1-1|.|TRBV10-1
CASSEKGATEAFF
TGCGCCAGCAGTGAAAAGGGGGCCACTGAAGCTTTCTTT
>TRBD1|TRBJ1-1|.|TRBV20-1
CSADREVSAFF
TGCAGTGCTGACAGGGAGGTGAGTGCTTTCTTT
>.|TRBJ2-3|.|TRBV10-3
CAISVQGDTQYF
TGTGCCATCAGTGTCCAGGGCGATACGCAGTATTTT
>.|TRBJ1-1|few|TRBV6-2/TRBV6-3
CASSYGATKGEAFF
TGTGCCAGCAGTTACGGTGCGACTAAAGGGGAAGCTTTCTTT
>.|TRBJ1-4|once|TRBV5-6
CASAAGVREKLFF
TGTGCCAGCGCCGCAGGGGTTCGTGAAAAACTGTTTTTT
>.|TRBJ1-2|.|TRBV4-1
CASSQVDRQFYGYTF
TGCGCCAGCAGCCAGGTGGACAGACAATTCTATGGCTACACCTTC
>.|TRBJ1-2|.|TRBV28
CASSLWYPARVEYHIDSYGYTF
TGTGCCAGCAGTTTATGGTACCCCGCGCGGGTGGAGTATCATATCGATAGCTATGGCTACACCTTC
>TRBD2|TRBJ2-3|.|TRBV5-1
CASSSGGGTDTQYF
TGCGCCAGCAGCAGCGGGGGGGGCACAGATACGCAGTATTTT
>TRBD2|TRBJ2-3|.|TRBV18
CASSPPSAGGRTDTQYF
TGTGCCAGCTCACCACCGTCCGCGGGGGGGCGGACAGATACGCAGTATTTT
>.|TRBJ2-1|.|TRBV5-4
CAAGRGGAGDNEQFF
TGTGCAGCGGGCAGAGGGGGGGCGGGAGACAATGAGCAGTTCTTC
>TRBD1|TRBJ2-7|.|TRBV30
CAWSWGTGPYEQYF
TGTGCCTGGAGTTGGGGGACAGGACCTTACGAGCAGTACTTC
>.|TRBJ1-4|once|TRBV5-1
CASSFQTRGAATNEKLFF
TGCGCCAGCAGCTTTCAGACCCGGGGGGCTGCAACTAATGAAAAACTGTTTTTT
>.|TRBJ2-3|.|TRBV10-3
CAISVENSGSTDTQYF
TGTGCCATCAGTGTTGAGAATAGCGGCAGCACAGATACGCAGTATTTT
>.|TRBJ1-2|.|TRBV19
CASTPRGSIGYTF
TGTGCCAGTACCCCTCGGGGGTCCATTGGCTACACCTTC
>TRBD2|TRBJ2-5|.|TRBV10-3
CAISEEGLLWETQYF
TGTGCCATCAGTGAGGAGGGACTACTCTGGGAGACCCAGTACTTC
>.|TRBJ2-2|once|TRBV7-3
CASSKQGAELFF
TGTGCCAGCAGCAAACAGGGTGCGGAGCTGTTTTTT
>.|TRBJ2-5|.|TRBV30
CAWSGVSLETQYF
TGTGCCTGGAGCGGGGTCTCCCTTGAGACCCAGTACTTC
>TRBD1|TRBJ2-1|.|TRBV9
CASSDTRRDRAYNEQFF
TGTGCCAGCAGCGATACGCGCCGGGACAGGGCCTACAATGAGCAGTTCTTC
>.|TRBJ1-1|.|TRBV10-3
CAISVRPEGNTEAFF
TGTGCCATCAGTGTAAGACCGGAGGGAAACACTGAAGCTTTCTTT
>.|TRBJ2-3|.|TRBV5-4
CASSLVGASDTQYF
TGTGCCAGCAGCTTGGTGGGGGCATCAGATACGCAGTATTTT
>.|TRBJ2-2|.|TRBV29-1
CSVGRGNTGELFF
TGCAGCGTCGGCAGGGGGAACACCGGGGAGCTGTTTTTT
>.|TRBJ2-2|.|TRBV5-4
CASSFLIRRGTGELFF
TGTGCCAGCAGCTTCCTAATTCGCCGGGGCACCGGGGAGCTGTTTTTT
>.|TRBJ1-1|.|TRBV7-3
CASSLDRFTEAFF
TGTGCCAGCAGCTTAGACAGATTCACTGAAGCTTTCTTT
>TRBD1|TRBJ1-3|.|TRBV4-3
CASSAGQGDTIYF
TGCGCCAGCAGCGCCGGACAGGGGGACACCATATATTTT
>.|TRBJ1-5|.|TRBV5-1
CASSEGSNQPQHF
TGCGCCAGCAGCGAGGGTAGCAATCAGCCCCAGCATTTT
>.|TRBJ2-5|once|TRBV2
CASSGGPRGETQYF
TGTGCCAGCAGTGGTGGGCCCCGGGGGGAGACCCAGTACTTC
>TRBD1|TRBJ1-4|.|TRBV2
CASTGTGKKLFF
TGTGCCAGCACCGGGACAGGAAAAAAACTGTTTTTT
>TRBD2|TRBJ2-3|.|TRBV6-5
CASRSGGPTDTQYF
TGTGCCAGCAGATCGGGGGGGCCGACAGATACGCAGTATTTT
>.|TRBJ2-3|once|TRBV2
CASSEGGYTDTQYF
TGTGCCAGCAGTGAGGGGGGATACACAGATACGCAGTATTTT
>.|TRBJ1-4|once|TRBV29-1
CSVERFEFGEKLFF
TGCAGCGTTGAAAGATTCGAGTTCGGGGAAAAACTGTTTTTT
>TRBD2|TRBJ2-1|.|TRBV5-1
CASSTIGTSGGNEQFF
TGCGCCAGCAGCACAATCGGGACTAGCGGGGGCAATGAGCAGTTCTTC
>.|TRBJ2-6|few|TRBV5-1
CASSLVGTPSWTGANVLTF
TGCGCCAGCAGCTTGGTTGGGACTCCCTCATGGACTGGGGCCAACGTCCTGACTTTC
>.|TRBJ1-1|.|TRBV6-4
CASSEAVGGEAFF
TGTGCCAGCAGTGAAGCCGTTGGAGGGGAAGCTTTCTTT
>TRBD1|TRBJ1-6|.|TRBV7-9
CASSPRGLENSPLHF
TGTGCCAGCAGCCCTAGGGGGCTGGAGAATTCACCCCTCCACTTT
>.|TRBJ1-5|.|TRBV5-1
CASSLEGNSGQPQHF
TGCGCCAGCAGCTTGGAGGGGAATTCAGGTCAGCCCCAGCATTTT
>.|TRBJ1-1|.|TRBV29-1
CSVTTGWSTEAFF
TGCAGCGTTACAACAGGGTGGAGCACTGAAGCTTTCTTT
>TRBD1|TRBJ2-4|.|TRBV2
CASSEGQGHIQYF
TGTGCCAGCAGTGAAGGACAGGGCCACATTCAGTACTTC
>.|TRBJ2-1|few|TRBV9
CASSVSGGPYNEQFF
TGTGCCAGCAGCGTCTCCGGGGGACCTTACAATGAGCAGTTCTTC
>.|TRBJ2-3|.|TRBV21-1
CASSKALQGAVDTQYF
TGTGCCAGCAGCAAAGCGCTACAGGGGGCCGTAGATACGCAGTATTTT
>.|TRBJ2-6|.|TRBV5-1
CASTEQVTGANVLTF
TGCGCCAGCACAGAACAGGTTACTGGGGCCAACGTCCTGACTTTC
>.|TRBJ2-2|.|TRBV3-1/TRBV3-2
CASSQASYNTGELFF
TGTGCCAGCAGCCAAGCTAGCTACAACACCGGGGAGCTGTTTTTT
>.|TRBJ2-7|.|TRBV11-2
CASSLTGRDYEQYF
TGTGCCAGCAGCTTAACGGGCAGGGACTACGAGCAGTACTTC
>.|TRBJ1-5|.|TRBV12-3/TRBV12-4
CASSQLENQPQHF
TGTGCCAGCAGCCAACTTGAGAATCAGCCCCAGCATTTT
>.|TRBJ2-2|.|TRBV19
CASSIEGDTGELFF
TGTGCCAGTAGTATAGAGGGCGACACCGGGGAGCTGTTTTTT
>.|TRBJ1-5|.|TRBV28
CASSLLRGFQPQHF
TGTGCCAGCAGTTTACTGCGGGGTTTCCAGCCCCAGCATTTT
>TRBD1|TRBJ2-7|.|TRBV24-1
CATSDRTGYSNEQYF
TGTGCCACCAGTGATCGGACAGGGTATTCCAACGAGCAGTACTTC
>TRBD2|TRBJ2-3|.|TRBV11-2
CASSFAGGLGDTQYF
TGTGCCAGCAGCTTTGCGGGGGGGCTGGGAGATACGCAGTATTTT
>TRBD2|TRBJ2-2|.|TRBV4-1
CASSQDERGGNGELFF
TGCGCCAGCAGCCAAGATGAACGGGGGGGAAACGGGGAGCTGTTTTTT